These 3 T cell receptor beta chains share one sample of origin, sequenced in a study of T cells in Graves' hyperthyroidism and ophthalmopathy. The source material, RNA transcripts, was used to amplify TCR beta CDR3 regions. The HTBI primer set served for first-round RT-PCR of the TCR CDR3. One entry per CDR3 protein results from TCRdb running MiXCR on the multiplex PCR reads. The table includes about 58,000 distinct CDR3 sequences, about 50% detected once. Sequenced material: blood. These receptors were collected from a young woman with Graves' ophthalmopathy.

There are a few counts of this clonotype. The CDR3 DNA sequence: TGTGCCAGCAGCCGGGAGGGGCCTAAAGCGGAGACCCAGTACTTC. It encodes CASSREGPKAETQYF. This chain joins TRBV5-4 and TRBJ2-5; 8 nucleotides match TRBD2. The CDR3 has 15 amino acids. Germline loops: CDR1 SGHNT, CDR2 YYREEE (reference sequence). Losses at the gene ends were 4 bases for V and 5 bases for J; bases not matched to a gene: 10.

This clonotype was counted at least ten times. The chain employs TRBV2 and TRBJ2-6, with D possibly matching TRBD2 (5 bases). Germline values: CDR1 SNHLY, CDR2 FYNNEI. The CDR3 length is 15 residues. The V end lost 7 bases, the J end lost 1 base, and 11 bases lay between the germline ends. This CDR3 is CASTRDRSGANVLTF. The CDR3 nucleotides read TGTGCCAGCACTCGGGATAGGTCTGGGGCCAACGTCCTGACTTTC.

This clonotype was detected many times. A much larger clone differs from this one at a single base, so this may be a read error. The chain is built from TRBV19 and TRBJ1-4, with D possibly matching TRBD1 (5 bases). CDR1 and CDR2 from the germline V gene are LNHDA and SQIVND (reference sequence). V lost 10 bases and J lost 16, with 22 bases in between. The CDR3 loop spans 12 amino acids. The chain's CDR3 is CATRDPNPGAFF. The CDR3 coding sequence is TGTGCCACCAGGGACCCCAACCCTGGTGCGTTTTTT.